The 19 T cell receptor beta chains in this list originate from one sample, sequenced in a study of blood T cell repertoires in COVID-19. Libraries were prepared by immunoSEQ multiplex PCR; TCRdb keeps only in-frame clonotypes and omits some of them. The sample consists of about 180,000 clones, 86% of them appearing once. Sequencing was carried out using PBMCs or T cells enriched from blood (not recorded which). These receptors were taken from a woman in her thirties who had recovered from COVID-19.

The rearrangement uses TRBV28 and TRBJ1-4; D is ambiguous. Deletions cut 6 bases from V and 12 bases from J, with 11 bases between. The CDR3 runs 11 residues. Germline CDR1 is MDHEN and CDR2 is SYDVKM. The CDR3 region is CASSTPRELFF. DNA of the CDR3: TGTGCCAGCAGCACCCCGCGGGAACTGTTTTTT.

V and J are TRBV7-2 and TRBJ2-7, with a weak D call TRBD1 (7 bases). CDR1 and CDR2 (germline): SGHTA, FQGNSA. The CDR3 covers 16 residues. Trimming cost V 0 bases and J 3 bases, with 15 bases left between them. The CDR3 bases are TGTGCCAGCAGCTTAGCAGGCGGGACAGAAGTCTACGAGCAGTACTTC. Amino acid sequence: CASSLAGGTEVYEQYF. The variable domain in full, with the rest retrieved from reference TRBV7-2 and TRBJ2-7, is GAGVSQSPSNKVTEKGKDVELRCDPISGHTALYWYRQSLGQGLEFLIYFQGNSAPDKSGLPSDRFSAERTGGSVSTLTIQRTQQEDSAVYLCASSLAGGTEVYEQYFGPGTRLTVT.

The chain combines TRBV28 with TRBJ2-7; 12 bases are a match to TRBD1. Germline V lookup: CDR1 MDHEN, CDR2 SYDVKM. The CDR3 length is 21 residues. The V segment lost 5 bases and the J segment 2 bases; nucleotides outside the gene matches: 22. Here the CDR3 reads CASSILVSGQGAIPGAYEQYF. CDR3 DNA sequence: TGTGCCAGCAGTATCCTGGTTTCGGGACAGGGGGCGATTCCCGGCGCCTACGAGCAGTACTTC.

CDR3 in amino acids: CASSPDRVSTKLFF. The CDR3 DNA reads as TGTGCCAGCAGTCCAGACAGGGTTAGCACCAAACTGTTTTTT. The chain carries TRBV28 and TRBJ1-4, with 7 bases matching TRBD1. Germline V CDR1 and CDR2: MDHEN, SYDVKM. The CDR3 covers 14 residues. Germline trimming cut 5 bases from V and 11 bases from J; bases unmatched to any gene: 11. Full variable domain (outside the CDR3, taken from reference TRBV28 and TRBJ1-4): DVKVTQSSRYLVKRTGEKVFLECVQDMDHENMFWYRQDPGLGLRLIYFSYDVKMKEKGDIPEGYSVSREKKERFSLILESASTNQTSMYLCASSPDRVSTKLFFGSGTQLSVL.

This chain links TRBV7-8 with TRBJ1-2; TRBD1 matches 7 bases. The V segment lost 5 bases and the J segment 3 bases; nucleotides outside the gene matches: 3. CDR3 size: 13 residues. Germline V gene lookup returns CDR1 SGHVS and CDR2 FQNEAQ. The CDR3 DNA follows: TGTGCCAGCAGCCTAGACAGGGACTATGGCTACACCTTC. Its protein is CASSLDRDYGYTF.

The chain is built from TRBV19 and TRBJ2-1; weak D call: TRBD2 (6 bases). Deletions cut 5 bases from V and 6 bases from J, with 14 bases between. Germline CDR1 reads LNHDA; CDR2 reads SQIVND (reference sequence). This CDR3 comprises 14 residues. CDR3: CASSAPGTSNEQFF. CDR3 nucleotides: TGTGCCAGTAGTGCTCCCGGGACTTCCAATGAGCAGTTCTTC.

In DNA form, the CDR3 reads TGTGCCAGCAGTGTCGTGTCGGACTATGGCTACACCTTC. It yields the protein CASSVVSDYGYTF. The chain links TRBV2 to TRBJ1-2; D is undetermined. The V and J ends lost 4 bases and 3 bases respectively, with 9 bases between them. The germline CDR1 and CDR2 sequences are SNHLY and FYNNEI. CDR3 length: 13 amino acids.

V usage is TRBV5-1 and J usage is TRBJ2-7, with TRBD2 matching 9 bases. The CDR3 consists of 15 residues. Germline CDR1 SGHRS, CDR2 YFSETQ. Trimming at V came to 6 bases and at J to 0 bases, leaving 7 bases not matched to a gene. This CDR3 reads CASKSGTSSSYEQYF. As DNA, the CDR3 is TGCGCCAGCAAATCCGGGACTAGCAGCTCCTACGAGCAGTACTTC.

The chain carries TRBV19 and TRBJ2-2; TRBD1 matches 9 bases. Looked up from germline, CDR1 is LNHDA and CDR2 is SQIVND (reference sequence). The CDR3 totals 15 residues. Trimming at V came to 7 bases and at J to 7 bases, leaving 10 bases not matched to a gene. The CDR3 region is CASTRSRQGVGELFF. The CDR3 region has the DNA TGTGCCAGTACCCGATCGAGACAGGGGGTCGGGGAGCTGTTTTTT.

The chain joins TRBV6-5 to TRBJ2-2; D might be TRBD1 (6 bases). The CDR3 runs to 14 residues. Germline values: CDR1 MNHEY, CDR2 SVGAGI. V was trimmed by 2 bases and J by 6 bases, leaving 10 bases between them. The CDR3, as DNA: TGTGCCAGCAGTTACGTACAGGGCTCCGGGGAGCTGTTTTTT. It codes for CASSYVQGSGELFF.

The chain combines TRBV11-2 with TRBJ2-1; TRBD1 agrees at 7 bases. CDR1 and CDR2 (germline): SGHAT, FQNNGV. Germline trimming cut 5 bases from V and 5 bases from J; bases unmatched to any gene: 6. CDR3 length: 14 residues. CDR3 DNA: TGTGCCAGCAGCCCGGGACAGCTTAACAATGAGCAGTTCTTC. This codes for CASSPGQLNNEQFF. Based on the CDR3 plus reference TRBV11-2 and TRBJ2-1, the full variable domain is EAGVAQSPRYKIIEKRQSVAFWCNPISGHATLYWYQQILGQGPKLLIQFQNNGVVDDSQLPKDRFSAERLKGVDSTLKIQPAKLEDSAVYLCASSPGQLNNEQFFGPGTRLTVL.

The CDR3 sequence: CASSSSGPTYEQYF. The CDR3 DNA follows: TGTGCCAGCAGCTCGAGCGGACCAACCTACGAGCAGTACTTC. This chain joins TRBV7-8 and TRBJ2-7, with D possibly matching TRBD2 (5 bases). The CDR3 is made up of 14 amino acids. Germline V lookup: CDR1 SGHVS, CDR2 FQNEAQ. The V end was cut by 4 bases, the J end by 2 bases, with 12 bases between.

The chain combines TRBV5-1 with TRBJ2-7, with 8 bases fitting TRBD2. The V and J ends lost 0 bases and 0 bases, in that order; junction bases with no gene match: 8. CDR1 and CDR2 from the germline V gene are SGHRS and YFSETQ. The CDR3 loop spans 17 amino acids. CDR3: CASSLAPGSGNSYEQYF. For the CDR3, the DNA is TGCGCCAGCAGCTTGGCCCCGGGTAGCGGGAACTCCTACGAGCAGTACTTC.

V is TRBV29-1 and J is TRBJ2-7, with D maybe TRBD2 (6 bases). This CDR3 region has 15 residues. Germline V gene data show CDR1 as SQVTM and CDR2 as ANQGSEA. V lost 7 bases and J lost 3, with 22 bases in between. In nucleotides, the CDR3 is TGCAGCGCCCGAGGGGTGGGGGGTATAGACTACGAGCAGTACTTC. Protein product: CSARGVGGIDYEQYF.

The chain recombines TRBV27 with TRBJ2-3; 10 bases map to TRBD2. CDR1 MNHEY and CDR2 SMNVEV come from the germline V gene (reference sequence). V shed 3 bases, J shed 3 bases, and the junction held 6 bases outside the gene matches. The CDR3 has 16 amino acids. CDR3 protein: CASSFASGRLTDTQYF. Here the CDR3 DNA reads TGTGCCAGCAGTTTCGCTAGCGGGAGATTGACAGATACGCAGTATTTT.

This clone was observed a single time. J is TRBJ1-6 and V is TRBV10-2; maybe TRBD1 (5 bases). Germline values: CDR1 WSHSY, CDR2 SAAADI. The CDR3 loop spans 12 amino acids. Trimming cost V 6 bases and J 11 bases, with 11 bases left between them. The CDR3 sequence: CASSGGNPPLHF. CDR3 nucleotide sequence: TGCGCCAGCAGCGGGGGTAACCCACCCCTCCACTTT.

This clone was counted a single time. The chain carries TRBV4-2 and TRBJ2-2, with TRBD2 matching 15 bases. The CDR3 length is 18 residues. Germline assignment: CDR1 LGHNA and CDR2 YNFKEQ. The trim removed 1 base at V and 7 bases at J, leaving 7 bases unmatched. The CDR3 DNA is TGTGCCAGCAGCCAAGGGACTAGCGGGAGGGCCGGTATCGGGGAGCTGTTTTTT. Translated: CASSQGTSGRAGIGELFF.

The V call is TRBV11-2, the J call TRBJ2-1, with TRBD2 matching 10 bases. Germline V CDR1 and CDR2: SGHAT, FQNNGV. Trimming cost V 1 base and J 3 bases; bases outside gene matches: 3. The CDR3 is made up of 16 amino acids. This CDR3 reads CASSLATSGIYNEQFF. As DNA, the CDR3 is TGTGCCAGCAGCTTAGCTACTAGCGGGATCTACAATGAGCAGTTCTTC.

The chain's CDR3 is CASSVGTAFYEQYF. As DNA, the CDR3 is TGTGCCAGCAGTGTTGGGACAGCATTCTACGAGCAGTACTTC. The chain couples TRBV2 to TRBJ2-7; TRBD1 matches 7 bases. Per the germline V gene, CDR1 is SNHLY and CDR2 is FYNNEI. This CDR3 has 14 amino acids. The V and J ends lost 4 bases and 3 bases, in that order; junction bases with no gene match: 6.